This T cell receptor (beta chain) is from a study of cytomegalovirus exposure and HLA in healthy donors. Study-wide results and limits: Later findings reportedly placed an Asian-associated ancestry cluster below the approximately 630-donor mean for N-insertions. As confirmed in vitro, three CMV-associated chains were specific for CMV antigens.

Primers included in the PCR were 60 Vbeta and 13 Jbeta primers. Sequenced by immunoSEQ multiplex PCR; TCRdb stores in-frame clones only, minus some. This table holds around 130,000 clones, 70% to 75% found once. In regard to this clone: No antigen is known for it.

The CDR3 has 15 amino acids. V gave up 4 bases and J gave up 0 bases; unmatched junction bases: 4. The germline V gene encodes CDR1 MDHEN and CDR2 SYDVKM. The TCR originated in a woman aged 30 to 39 in good health and CMV-seronegative. Sample: PBMCs. The genes are TRBV28 and TRBJ1-2, with TRBD1 matching 8 bases. The chain's CDR3 is CASSSQGATNYGYTF. The DNA of the CDR3 is TGTGCCAGCAGTTCTCAGGGGGCGACTAACTATGGCTACACCTTC.